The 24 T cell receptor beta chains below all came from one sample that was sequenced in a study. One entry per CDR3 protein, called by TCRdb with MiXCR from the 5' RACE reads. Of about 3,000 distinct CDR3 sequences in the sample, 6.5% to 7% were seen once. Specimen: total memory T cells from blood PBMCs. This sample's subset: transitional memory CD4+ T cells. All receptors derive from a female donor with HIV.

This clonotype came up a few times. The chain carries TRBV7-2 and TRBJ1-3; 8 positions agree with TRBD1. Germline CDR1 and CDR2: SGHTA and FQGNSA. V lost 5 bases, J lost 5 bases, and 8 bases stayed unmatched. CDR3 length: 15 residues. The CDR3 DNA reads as TGTGCCAGCAGCCCCCGACAGGGGATGCGAAACACCATATATTTT. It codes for CASSPRQGMRNTIYF.

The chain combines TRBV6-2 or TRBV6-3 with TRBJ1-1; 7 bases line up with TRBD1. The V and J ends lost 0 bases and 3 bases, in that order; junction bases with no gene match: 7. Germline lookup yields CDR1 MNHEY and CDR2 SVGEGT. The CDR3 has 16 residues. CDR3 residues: CASSYSSGRGYTEAFF. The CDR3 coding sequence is TGTGCCAGCAGTTACTCGAGTGGCAGGGGGTACACTGAAGCTTTCTTT.

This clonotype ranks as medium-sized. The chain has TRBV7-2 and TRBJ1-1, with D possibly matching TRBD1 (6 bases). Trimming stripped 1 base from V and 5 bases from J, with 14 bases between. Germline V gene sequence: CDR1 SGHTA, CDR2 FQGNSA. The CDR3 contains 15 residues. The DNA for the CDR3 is TGTGCCAGCAGCTTAGAGTCACAGGGCGGGACTGAAGCTTTCTTT. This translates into CASSLESQGGTEAFF. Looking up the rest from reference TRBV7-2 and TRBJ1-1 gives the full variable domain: GAGVSQSPSNKVTEKGKDVELRCDPISGHTALYWYRQSLGQGLEFLIYFQGNSAPDKSGLPSDRFSAERTGGSVSTLTIQRTQQEDSAVYLCASSLESQGGTEAFFGQGTRLTVV.

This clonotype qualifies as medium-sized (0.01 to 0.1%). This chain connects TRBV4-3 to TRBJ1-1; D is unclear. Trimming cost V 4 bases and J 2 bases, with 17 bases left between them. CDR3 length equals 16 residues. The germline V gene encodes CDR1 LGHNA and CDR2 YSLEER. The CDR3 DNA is TGCGCCAGCAGCCGTAGTCTTTGGGTTTTCAACACTGAAGCTTTCTTT. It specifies CASSRSLWVFNTEAFF.

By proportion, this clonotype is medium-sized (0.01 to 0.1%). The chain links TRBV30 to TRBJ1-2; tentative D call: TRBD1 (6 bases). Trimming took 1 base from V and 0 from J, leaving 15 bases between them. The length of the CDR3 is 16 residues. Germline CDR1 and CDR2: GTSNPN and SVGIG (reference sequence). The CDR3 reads CAWSEAGAASNYGYTF. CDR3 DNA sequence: TGTGCCTGGAGTGAAGCGGGGGCCGCCTCTAACTATGGCTACACCTTC.

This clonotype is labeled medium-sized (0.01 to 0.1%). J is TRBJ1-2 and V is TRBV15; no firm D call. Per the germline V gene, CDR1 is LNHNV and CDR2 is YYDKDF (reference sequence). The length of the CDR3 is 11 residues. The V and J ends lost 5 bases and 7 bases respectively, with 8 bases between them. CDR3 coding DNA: TGTGCCACCAGCGAGACCGGTGGCTACACCTTC. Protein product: CATSETGGYTF. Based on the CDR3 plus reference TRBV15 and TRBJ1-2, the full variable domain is DAMVIQNPRYQVTQFGKPVTLSCSQTLNHNVMYWYQQKSSQAPKLLFHYYDKDFNNEADTPDNFQSRRPNTSFCFLDIRSPGLGDTAMYLCATSETGGYTFGSGTRLTVV.

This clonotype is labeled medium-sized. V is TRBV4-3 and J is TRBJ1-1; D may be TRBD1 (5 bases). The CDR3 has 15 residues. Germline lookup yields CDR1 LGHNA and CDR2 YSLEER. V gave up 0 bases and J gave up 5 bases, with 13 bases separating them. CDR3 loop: CASSQDGQGFTEAFF. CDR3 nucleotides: TGCGCCAGCAGCCAAGACGGGCAGGGTTTTACTGAAGCTTTCTTT.

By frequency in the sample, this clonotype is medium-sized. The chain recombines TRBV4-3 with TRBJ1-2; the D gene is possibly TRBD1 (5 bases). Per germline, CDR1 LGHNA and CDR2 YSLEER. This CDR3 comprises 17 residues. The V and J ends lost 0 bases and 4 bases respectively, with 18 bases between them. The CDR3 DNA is TGCGCCAGCAGCCAAGATATGACGATATCAACAGGCTATGGCTACACCTTC. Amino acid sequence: CASSQDMTISTGYGYTF.

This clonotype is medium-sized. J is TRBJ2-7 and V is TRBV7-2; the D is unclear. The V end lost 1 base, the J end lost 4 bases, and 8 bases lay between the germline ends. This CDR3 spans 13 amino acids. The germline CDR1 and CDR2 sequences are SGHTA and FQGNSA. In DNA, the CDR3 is TGTGCCAGCAGCTTAGGGATTGCTTACGAGCAGTACGTC. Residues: CASSLGIAYEQYV.

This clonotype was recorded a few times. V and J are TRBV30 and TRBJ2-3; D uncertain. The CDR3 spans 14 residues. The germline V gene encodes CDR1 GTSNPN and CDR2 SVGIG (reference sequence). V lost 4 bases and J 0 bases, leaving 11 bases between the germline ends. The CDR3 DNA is TGTGCCTGGAACCTTGGTGCTAGCACAGATACGCAGTATTTT. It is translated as CAWNLGASTDTQYF.

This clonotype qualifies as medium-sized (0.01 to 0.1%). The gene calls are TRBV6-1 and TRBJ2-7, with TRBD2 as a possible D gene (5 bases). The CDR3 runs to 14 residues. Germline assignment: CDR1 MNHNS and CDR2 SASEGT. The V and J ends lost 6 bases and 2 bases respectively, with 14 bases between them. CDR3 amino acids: CASSSGSNPYEQYV. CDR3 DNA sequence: TGTGCCAGCAGCAGCGGTTCCAACCCCTACGAGCAGTACGTC.

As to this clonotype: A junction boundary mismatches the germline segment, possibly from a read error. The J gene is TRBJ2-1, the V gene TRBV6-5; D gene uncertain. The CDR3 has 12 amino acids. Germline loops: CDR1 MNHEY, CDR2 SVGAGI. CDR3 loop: CASSYSDGMSAF. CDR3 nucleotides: TGTGCCAGCAGTTACTCTGACGGTATGTCCGCTTTC.

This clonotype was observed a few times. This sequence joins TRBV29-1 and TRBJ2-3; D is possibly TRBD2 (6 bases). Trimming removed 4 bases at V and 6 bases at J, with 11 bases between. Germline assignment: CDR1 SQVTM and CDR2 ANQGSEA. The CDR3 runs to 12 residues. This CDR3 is CSVVWTIDTQYF. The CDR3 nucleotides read TGCAGCGTTGTCTGGACTATCGATACGCAGTATTTT.

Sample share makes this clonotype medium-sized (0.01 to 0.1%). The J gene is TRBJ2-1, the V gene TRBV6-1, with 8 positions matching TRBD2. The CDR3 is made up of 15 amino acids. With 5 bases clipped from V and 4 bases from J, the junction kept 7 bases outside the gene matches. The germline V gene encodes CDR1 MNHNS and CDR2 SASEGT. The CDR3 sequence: CASSPPGLVYNEQFF. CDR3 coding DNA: TGTGCCAGCAGTCCCCCGGGACTAGTATACAATGAGCAGTTCTTC.

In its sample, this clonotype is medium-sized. This CDR3 reads CSALRQPSGANVLTF. CDR3 sequence (DNA): TGCAGTGCCCTGAGACAGCCCTCTGGGGCCAACGTCCTGACTTTC. The gene calls are TRBV20-1 and TRBJ2-6, with D possibly matching TRBD1 (5 bases). There are 15 residues in the CDR3. Germline CDR1 DFQATT, CDR2 SNEGSKA (reference sequence). V shed 6 bases and J shed 0 bases, with 12 bases lying between them.

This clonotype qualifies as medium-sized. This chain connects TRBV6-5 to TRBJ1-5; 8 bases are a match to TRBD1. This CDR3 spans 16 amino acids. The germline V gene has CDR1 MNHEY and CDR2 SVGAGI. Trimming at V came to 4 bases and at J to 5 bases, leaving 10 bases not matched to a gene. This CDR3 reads CASSSVDRAQDQPQHF. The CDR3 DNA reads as TGTGCCAGCAGTTCCGTGGACAGGGCTCAAGATCAGCCCCAGCATTTT.

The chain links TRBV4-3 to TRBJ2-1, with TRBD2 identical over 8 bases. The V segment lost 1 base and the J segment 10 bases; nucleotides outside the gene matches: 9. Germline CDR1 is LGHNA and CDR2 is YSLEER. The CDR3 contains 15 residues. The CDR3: CASSQVGLDTKEQFF. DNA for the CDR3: TGCGCCAGCAGCCAAGTGGGACTAGATACGAAGGAGCAGTTCTTC.

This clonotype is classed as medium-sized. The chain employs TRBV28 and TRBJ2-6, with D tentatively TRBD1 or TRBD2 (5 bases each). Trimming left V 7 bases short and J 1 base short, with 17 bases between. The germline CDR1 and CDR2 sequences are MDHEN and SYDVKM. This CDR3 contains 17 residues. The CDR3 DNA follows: TGTGCCAGCAACATAGGGACCGGGGTGTCTGGGGCCAACGTCCTGACTTTC. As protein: CASNIGTGVSGANVLTF.

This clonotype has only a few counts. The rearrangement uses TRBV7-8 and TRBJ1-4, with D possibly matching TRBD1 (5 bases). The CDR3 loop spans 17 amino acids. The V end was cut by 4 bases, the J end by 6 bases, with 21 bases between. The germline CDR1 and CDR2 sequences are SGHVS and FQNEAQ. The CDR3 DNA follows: TGTGCCAGCAGCTCCATGGGACTCTCGGTGTTGGATGAAAAACTGTTTTTT. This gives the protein CASSSMGLSVLDEKLFF. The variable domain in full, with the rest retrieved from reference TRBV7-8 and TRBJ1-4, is GAGVSQSPRYKVAKRGQDVALRCDPISGHVSLFWYQQALGQGPEFLTYFQNEAQLDKSGLPSDRFFAERPEGSVSTLKIQRTQQEDSAVYLCASSSMGLSVLDEKLFFGSGTQLSVL.

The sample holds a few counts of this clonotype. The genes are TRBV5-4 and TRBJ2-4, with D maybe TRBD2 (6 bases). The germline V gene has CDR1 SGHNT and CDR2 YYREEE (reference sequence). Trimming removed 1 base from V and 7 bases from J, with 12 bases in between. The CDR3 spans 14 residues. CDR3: CASSLRGDSNIQYF. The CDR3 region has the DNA TGTGCCAGCAGCTTGAGAGGGGACTCTAACATTCAGTACTTC.

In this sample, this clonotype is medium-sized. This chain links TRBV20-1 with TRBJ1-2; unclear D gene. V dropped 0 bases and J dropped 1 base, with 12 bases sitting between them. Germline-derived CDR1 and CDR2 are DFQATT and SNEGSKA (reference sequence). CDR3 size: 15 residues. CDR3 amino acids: CSAREPGRLNYGYTF. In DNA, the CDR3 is TGCAGTGCTAGAGAGCCCGGACGGCTTAACTATGGCTACACCTTC.

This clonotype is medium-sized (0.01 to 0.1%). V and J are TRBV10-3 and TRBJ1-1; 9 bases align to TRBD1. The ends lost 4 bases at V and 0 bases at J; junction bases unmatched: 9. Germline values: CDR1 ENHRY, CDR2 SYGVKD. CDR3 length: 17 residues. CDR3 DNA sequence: TGTGCCATCAGTGGTCGGACAGGGGCAAACATGAACACTGAAGCTTTCTTT. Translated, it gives CAISGRTGANMNTEAFF.

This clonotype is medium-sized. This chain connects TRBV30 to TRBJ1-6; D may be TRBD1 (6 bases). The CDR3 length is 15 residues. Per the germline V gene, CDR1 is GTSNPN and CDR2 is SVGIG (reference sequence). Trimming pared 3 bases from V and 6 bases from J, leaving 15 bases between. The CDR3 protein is CAWSDLQGGNSPLHF. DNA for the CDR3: TGTGCCTGGAGCGACCTACAGGGCGGTAATTCACCCCTCCACTTT.

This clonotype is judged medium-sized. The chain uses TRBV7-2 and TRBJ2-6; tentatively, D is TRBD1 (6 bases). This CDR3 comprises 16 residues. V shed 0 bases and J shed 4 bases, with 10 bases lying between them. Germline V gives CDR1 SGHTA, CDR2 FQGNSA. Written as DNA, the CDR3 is TGTGCCAGCAGCTTAGCGCCAGGGGTCGGGGCCAACGTCCTGACTTTC. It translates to CASSLAPGVGANVLTF.